Each of the 13 T cell receptor beta chains below was sequenced from the same sample in a study of spatial heterogeneity in lung cancer. Described time point: blood at routine non-recurrence follow-up after resection. In each case, whole RNA from tumor, nontumor lung or frozen PBMC was sequenced unsorted. TCRdb passed the 5' RACE reads through MiXCR, listing each CDR3 protein once. This table has about 120,000 distinct CDR3 sequences, 10% to 15% appearing once. Sequences were derived from PBMCs, sampled at follow-up. The receptors here all came from a male donor with early-stage non-small cell lung cancer.

Of note for this clonotype: This sequence may be a read error, since a much larger clone differs from it by one base. The gene calls are TRBV5-1 and TRBJ1-1; tentatively, D is TRBD1 (6 bases). Germline V CDR1 and CDR2: SGHRS, YFSETQ. This CDR3 contains 14 residues. The DNA for the CDR3 is TGCGCCAACAGCGGGGACATTTTGAACACTGAAGCTTTCTTT. Translating gives CANSGDILNTEAFF.

In this sample, this clonotype turned up a few times. The chain employs TRBV5-1 and TRBJ1-4, with no clear D. CDR1 and CDR2 from the germline V gene are SGHRS and YFSETQ. This CDR3 is built from 14 residues. Trimming shortened V by 1 base and J by 0 bases, and 4 bases separated the two germline ends. The CDR3 here is CASSLLPTNEKLFF. The CDR3 DNA reads TGCGCCAGCAGCTTGCTACCAACTAATGAAAAACTGTTTTTT.

This clonotype was seen a few times. The J gene is TRBJ2-7, the V gene TRBV10-3; D call uncertain. The CDR3 totals 14 residues. Trimming removed 4 bases from V and 2 bases from J, with 12 bases in between. Germline V gives CDR1 ENHRY, CDR2 SYGVKD. CDR3: CAISVLHGAYEQYF. The CDR3 DNA follows: TGTGCCATCAGTGTACTCCATGGGGCCTACGAGCAGTACTTC.

About this clonotype: The junction differs from germline at one of its ends, possibly a read error. This chain connects TRBV5-6 to TRBJ2-2; TRBD1 aligns across 8 bases. Germline V lookup: CDR1 SGHDT, CDR2 YYEEEE. CDR3 length equals 13 residues. As DNA, the CDR3 is TGTGCCAGCAGCTTCAGGGGGCCCGGGGAGCTGTCTTTT. Translating gives CASSFRGPGELSF.

V usage is TRBV20-1 and J usage is TRBJ2-2; the D is unclear. The length of the CDR3 is 14 residues. V lost 4 bases, J lost 2 bases, and 11 bases lay in between. The germline gives CDR1 DFQATT, CDR2 SNEGSKA (reference sequence). The CDR3 reads CSATSPANTGELFF. The CDR3 DNA reads as TGCAGTGCTACCTCACCGGCAAACACCGGGGAGCTGTTTTTT.

The V and J genes are TRBV10-3 and TRBJ2-4; the match to TRBD2 covers 10 bases. The CDR3 length is 18 residues. The V segment lost 1 base and the J segment 0 bases; nucleotides outside the gene matches: 6. Per germline, CDR1 ENHRY and CDR2 SYGVKD. As DNA, the CDR3 is TGTGCCATCAGTGAGTGGGCGGCTAGCGGGGGAGCCAAAAACATTCAGTACTTC. It specifies CAISEWAASGGAKNIQYF.

This chain joins TRBV5-1 and TRBJ2-3; TRBD2 agrees at 9 bases. J lost 0 bases, V lost 0 bases, and 5 bases had no gene match. Germline V gene sequence: CDR1 SGHRS, CDR2 YFSETQ. The CDR3 extends over 17 amino acids. In DNA, the CDR3 is TGCGCCAGCAGCTTGGGGGCTAGCGGGATGAGCACAGATACGCAGTATTTT. As protein: CASSLGASGMSTDTQYF.

This clonotype was recorded many times. The chain couples TRBV29-1 to TRBJ2-1; 8 bases are a match to TRBD1. CDR1 and CDR2 from the germline V gene are SQVTM and ANQGSEA. V dropped 7 bases and J dropped 4; count of bases not matched to a gene: 9. This CDR3 has 14 residues. CDR3 amino acids: CSARTGTGYNEQFF. The CDR3 nucleotides are TGCAGCGCTAGAACCGGGACAGGTTACAATGAGCAGTTCTTC.

This sequence joins TRBV20-1 and TRBJ1-2; D unresolved. The CDR3 extends over 12 amino acids. Trimming took 7 bases from V and 6 from J, leaving 15 bases between them. Germline V gene data show CDR1 as DFQATT and CDR2 as SNEGSKA (reference sequence). In nucleotides, the CDR3 is TGCAGTGAGGGCGGGAACCTAGATGGCTACACCTTC. Translation gives CSEGGNLDGYTF.

This clonotype was found a few times. CDR3 residues: CASSLRGFRYGYTF. CDR3 sequence (DNA): TGTGCCAGCAGCTTGCGGGGATTTCGCTATGGCTACACCTTC. V usage is TRBV5-6 and J usage is TRBJ1-2; D ambiguous. Looked up from germline, CDR1 is SGHDT and CDR2 is YYEEEE. This CDR3 is built from 14 residues. Deletions cut 1 base from V and 4 bases from J, with 11 bases between.

This clonotype was seen repeatedly, ten times or more. Germline and junction disagree at one end, which may indicate a read error. Here the CDR3 DNA reads TGTGCCAGCAGTCACTCGCGAAGCTACGAGCAGTACTTC. Translating it yields CASSHSRSYEQYF. The chain couples TRBV6-2 or TRBV6-3 to TRBJ2-7; D uncertain. The CDR3 covers 13 residues. The germline CDR1 and CDR2 sequences are MNHEY and SVGEGT.

In this sample, this clonotype turned up many times. This chain joins TRBV3-1 and TRBJ1-2, with 10 nucleotides matching TRBD1. The junction had 3 bases not matched to a gene; V was cut back by 1 base and J by 7 bases. Germline CDR1 LGHDT, CDR2 YNNKEL (reference sequence). This CDR3 comprises 14 residues. The CDR3 protein is CASSQAGTGVGYTF. The CDR3 DNA sequence: TGTGCCAGCAGCCAAGCCGGGACAGGGGTTGGCTACACCTTC.

This clonotype was recorded a few times. The chain has TRBV7-8 and TRBJ1-4; no firm D call. The germline CDR1 and CDR2 sequences are SGHVS and FQNEAQ. The CDR3 sequence is 13 residues long. The V gene lost 1 base and the J gene lost 8 bases, with 8 bases spanning the gap. The CDR3 spells CASSLGSTEKLFF. The CDR3 DNA sequence: TGTGCCAGCAGCTTAGGCTCGACCGAAAAACTGTTTTTT.